This T cell receptor (beta chain) derives from a study of early T cells in non-severe SARS-CoV-2 infection. Background on the study: Investigators sequenced bulk RNA drawn from unsorted whole blood, and chains remained unpaired. Study-level findings and limits: The matching step, a VDJdb search, favored anti-spike CD8 responses and missed private and CD4 specificities.

V dropped 4 bases and J dropped 6 bases, with 6 bases sitting between them. Germline V gives CDR1 SGHAT, CDR2 FQNNGV. The CDR3 contains 11 residues. This clonotype was observed at least ten times. Its antigen is not identified. The library protocol tagged individual cDNA molecules with unique molecular identifiers. One entry per CDR3 protein, called by TCRdb with MiXCR from the 5' RACE reads. The sample yields some 82,000 distinct CDR3 sequences, more than 10% seen once. This clonotype was sampled from an adult who was a healthcare worker with PCR-confirmed SARS-CoV-2 infection or an uninfected control (not recorded which). Source: whole blood, taken at baseline. The rearrangement links TRBV11-2 to TRBJ1-1; the D is unclear. The DNA of the CDR3 is TGTGCCAGCAGCTCGGCCGCTGAAGCTTTCTTT. Protein: CASSSAAEAFF.